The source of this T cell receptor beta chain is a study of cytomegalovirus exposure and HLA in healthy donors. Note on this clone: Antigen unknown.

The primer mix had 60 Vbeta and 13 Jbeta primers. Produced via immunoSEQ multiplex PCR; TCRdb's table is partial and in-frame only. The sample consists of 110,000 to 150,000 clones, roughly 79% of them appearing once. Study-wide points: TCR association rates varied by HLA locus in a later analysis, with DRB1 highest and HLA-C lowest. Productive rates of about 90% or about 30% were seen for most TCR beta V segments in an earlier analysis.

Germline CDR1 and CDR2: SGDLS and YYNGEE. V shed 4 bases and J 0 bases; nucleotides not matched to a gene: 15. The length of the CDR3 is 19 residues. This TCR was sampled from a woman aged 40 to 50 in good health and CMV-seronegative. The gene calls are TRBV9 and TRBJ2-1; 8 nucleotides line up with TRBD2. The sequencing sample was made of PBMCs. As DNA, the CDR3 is TGTGCCAGCAGCCTTCCGACTAGCGCATCCTATAGCTCCTACAATGAGCAGTTCTTC. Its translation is CASSLPTSASYSSYNEQFF.